One and the same sample provided the 18 T cell receptor beta chains below, sequenced in a study of post-analysis software for immune sequencing data. The study, taken as a whole, reports: Relative to controls, patients had five TRBV segments at higher frequency, with TRBV5-6, TRBV5-1 and TRBV20-1 among these.

Which antigens these TCRs recognize remains unknown. The authors incorporated unique molecular identifiers into the TCR beta cDNA libraries. Via MiXCR, TCRdb re-called the PCR reads, giving one row per CDR3 protein. The table includes hundreds of thousands of distinct CDR3 sequences, about 27% detected once. Material: blood. Receptors originate from a girl aged 5-17 years with multiple sclerosis.

The V gene is TRBV7-9, the J gene TRBJ2-7; 12 bases map to TRBD2. Losses at the gene ends were 5 bases for V and 0 bases for J; bases not matched to a gene: 14. The germline V gene has CDR1 SEHNR and CDR2 FQNEAQ (reference sequence). The CDR3 consists of 19 residues. The CDR3 coding sequence is TGTGCCAGCAGCCAATCTCCCGGGCTAGCGGGAGGGCCCTCCTACGAGCAGTACTTC. Amino acids: CASSQSPGLAGGPSYEQYF.

This clonotype was detected only a few times. This sequence joins TRBV7-8 and TRBJ2-5, with D uncertain. This CDR3 contains 13 residues. V was pared by 5 bases and J by 5 bases, with 12 bases between. Looked up from germline, CDR1 is SGHVS and CDR2 is FQNEAQ. The CDR3 DNA sequence: TGTGCCAGCAGCCCCCATTCTGAGGAGACCCAGTACTTC. Translating it yields CASSPHSEETQYF.

This chain links TRBV3-1 with TRBJ1-2; D is unclear. V lost 1 base and J 3 bases, leaving 9 bases between the germline ends. Looked up from germline, CDR1 is LGHDT and CDR2 is YNNKEL (reference sequence). The CDR3 consists of 14 residues. CDR3 loop: CASSQVLGYYGYTF. The CDR3 coding sequence is TGTGCCAGCAGCCAAGTCTTAGGGTACTATGGCTACACCTTC.

The chain uses TRBV6-5 and TRBJ1-1, with D perhaps matching TRBD1 (5 bases). This CDR3 comprises 14 residues. CDR1 is MNHEY, CDR2 SVGAGI, per germline. V was trimmed by 2 bases and J by 7 bases, leaving 14 bases between them. The CDR3 DNA sequence: TGTGCCAGCAGTTACACCCAGGGAGGGAATGAAGCTTTCTTT. This sequence encodes CASSYTQGGNEAFF.

The rearrangement links TRBV20-1 to TRBJ2-2, with D hard to call. Trimming left V 3 bases short and J 5 bases short, with 4 bases between. The V gene's germline CDR1 is DFQATT and CDR2 SNEGSKA (reference sequence). CDR3 length equals 11 residues. Here the CDR3 DNA reads TGCAGTGCTAGCCGTACCGGGGAGCTGTTTTTT. Residues: CSASRTGELFF.

The chain employs TRBV7-2 and TRBJ2-3; TRBD2 might be the D (6 bases). Germline loops: CDR1 SGHTA, CDR2 FQGNSA. Trimming removed 5 bases at V and 0 bases at J, with 12 bases between. The CDR3 totals 15 residues. The CDR3 region is CASSVLSGSTDTQYF. The CDR3 DNA reads TGTGCCAGCAGCGTACTAAGCGGGAGCACAGATACGCAGTATTTT. The full variable domain, completed using reference TRBV7-2 and TRBJ2-3, is GAGVSQSPSNKVTEKGKDVELRCDPISGHTALYWYRQSLGQGLEFLIYFQGNSAPDKSGLPSDRFSAERTGGSVSTLTIQRTQQEDSAVYLCASSVLSGSTDTQYFGPGTRLTVL.

This clonotype has more than one count but fewer than ten. The V gene is TRBV29-1, the J gene TRBJ1-2; D possibly corresponds to TRBD1 (5 bases). V was pared by 6 bases and J by 3 bases, with 17 bases between. CDR1 and CDR2 (germline): SQVTM, ANQGSEA. The CDR3 runs 14 residues. The CDR3 is CSVADGGGYYGYTF. Here the CDR3 DNA reads TGCAGCGTCGCGGACGGCGGGGGTTACTATGGCTACACCTTC.

This clonotype was detected a few times. The V and J genes are TRBV20-1 and TRBJ2-5; no reliable D call. CDR1 and CDR2 from the germline V gene are DFQATT and SNEGSKA (reference sequence). The CDR3 runs to 13 residues. V was pared by 1 base and J by 5 bases, with 11 bases between. CDR3 region: CSARVESRETQYF. DNA for the CDR3: TGCAGTGCTAGAGTGGAGTCCCGGGAGACCCAGTACTTC.

The gene calls are TRBV2 and TRBJ2-2; D is unresolved. V was clipped by 0 bases and J by 9 bases, with 14 bases between them. The CDR3 has 15 amino acids. Germline CDR1 and CDR2: SNHLY and FYNNEI. The CDR3 nucleotides are TGTGCCAGCAGTGAAGCTTCGACTCAAACATGGGAGCTGTTTTTT. Amino acid sequence: CASSEASTQTWELFF.

As to this clonotype: An end of the junction differs from the germline gene, which may be a read error. The chain combines TRBV5-6 with TRBJ2-2; 9 positions agree with TRBD2. Germline-derived CDR1 and CDR2 are SGHDT and YYEEEE. This CDR3 has 16 residues. The CDR3 nucleotides read TGTGCCAACAGCTTTTGGAGTAGCGGGAGATCTGGGGAGCTGTTTTTT. Translating gives CANSFWSSGRSGELFF.

The rearrangement joins TRBV12-3 or TRBV12-4 to TRBJ1-4; 9 positions agree with TRBD1. Losses at the gene ends were 7 bases for V and 7 bases for J; bases not matched to a gene: 7. The CDR3 spans 14 residues. The CDR3 DNA is TGTGCCAGCACCTCAGACAGGGGGAGTGAAAAACTGTTTTTT. Its translation is CASTSDRGSEKLFF.

The rearrangement joins TRBV20-1 to TRBJ2-3; D is possibly TRBD1 (6 bases). Germline V CDR1 and CDR2: DFQATT, SNEGSKA (reference sequence). The CDR3 consists of 16 residues. V was clipped by 6 bases and J by 4 bases, with 23 bases between them. CDR3 loop: CSARVLRGEAADTQYF. CDR3 DNA sequence: TGCAGTGCCAGGGTACTCAGGGGTGAAGCCGCAGATACGCAGTATTTT.

The rearrangement joins TRBV7-2 to TRBJ1-1; no reliable D call. Germline V gene lookup returns CDR1 SGHTA and CDR2 FQGNSA. The CDR3 is 11 residues long. Trimming removed 5 bases from V and 8 bases from J, with 9 bases in between. CDR3 sequence reads: CASSPLQEAFF. Written as DNA, the CDR3 is TGTGCCAGCAGCCCCTTGCAAGAAGCTTTCTTT.

This clonotype has only a few counts. The V and J genes are TRBV7-2 and TRBJ1-4; TRBD1 is a possible D gene (5 bases). CDR3 length: 14 amino acids. V lost 1 base, J lost 4 bases, and 7 bases lay in between. CDR1 is SGHTA and CDR2 is FQGNSA in the germline V gene. For the CDR3, the DNA is TGTGCCAGCAGCTTAGACAGGAGTAATGAAAAACTGTTTTTT. It encodes CASSLDRSNEKLFF.

The rearrangement links TRBV28 to TRBJ2-5; 7 bases fit TRBD1. The CDR3 runs 14 residues. Germline CDR1 and CDR2: MDHEN and SYDVKM. The V and J ends lost 5 bases and 5 bases, in that order; junction bases with no gene match: 8. The CDR3 nucleotides read TGTGCCAGCAGTCCCCCGACAGGGCGGGAGACCCAGTACTTC. It encodes CASSPPTGRETQYF.

This clonotype was picked up a small number of times. The gene calls are TRBV5-1 and TRBJ2-3; D gene uncertain. This CDR3 comprises 13 residues. Between the trimmed V and J ends, which lost 4 bases and 6 bases, there was a span of 12 bases. Germline-derived CDR1 and CDR2 are SGHRS and YFSETQ. CDR3 residues: CASSVKGSDTQYF. The CDR3 bases are TGCGCCAGCAGCGTCAAGGGTTCTGATACGCAGTATTTT.

Points on this clonotype: Without the conserved terminal phenylalanine or tryptophan, this CDR3 likely stems from a read error. The CDR3 region is CASSPDFQETQYC. As DNA, the CDR3 is TGTGCCAGCAGCCCGGACTTCCAAGAGACCCAGTACTGC. This rearrangement joins TRBV5-6 to TRBJ2-5; D is perhaps TRBD2 (5 bases). The V gene's germline CDR1 is SGHDT and CDR2 YYEEEE. The CDR3 sequence is 13 residues long. Trimming stripped 4 bases from V and 1 base from J, with 8 bases between.

The V call is TRBV27, the J call TRBJ1-1; D not resolved. This CDR3 has 14 residues. CDR1 is MNHEY and CDR2 is SMNVEV in the germline V gene (reference sequence). Trimming took 3 bases from V and 1 from J, leaving 9 bases between them. In DNA, the CDR3 is TGTGCCAGCAGTTTTATCGGTTCGAACACTGAAGCTTTCTTT. It translates to CASSFIGSNTEAFF.